This is a list of T cell receptor beta chains from one sample in a study of shared clonotypes between healthy human individuals. Profiled with immunoSEQ multiplex PCR; TCRdb holds only in-frame clones, not every one. The sample carries roughly 1,600,000 clones, less than 99% recorded once. Sequencing was done on a sample of naive CD4+ T cells sorted from blood. Source of these receptors: a man aged 25-45 years in good health. The CDR3 runs from the conserved cysteine through the conserved F or W. D genes are given only for firm matches. Clone size appears in some rows only: once, few, many, or a class for an expanded clone.

v_call	clone_size	d_call	j_call	cdr3_aa	cdr3_nt
TRBV7-9	-	-	TRBJ1-2	CASSLDTAIYGYTF	TGTGCCAGCAGCTTAGATACAGCGATCTATGGCTACACCTTC
TRBV7-2	-	-	TRBJ2-7	CASSLRGRPYEQYF	TGTGCCAGCAGCTTAAGGGGAAGGCCCTACGAGCAGTACTTC
TRBV5-5	-	TRBD1	TRBJ1-2	CASSLGPTGGRNYGYTF	TGTGCCAGCAGCTTGGGGCCGACAGGGGGCAGAAACTATGGCTACACCTTC
TRBV2	-	-	TRBJ1-2	CASRRDNQKSYTF	TGTGCCAGCAGAAGGGACAACCAAAAGAGCTACACCTTC
TRBV5-1	-	TRBD2	TRBJ2-7	CASSLAVAGYEQYF	TGCGCCAGCAGCTTGGCCGTAGCGGGGTACGAGCAGTACTTC
TRBV29-1	-	TRBD1	TRBJ2-7	CSVGTGEQYF	TGCAGCGTTGGGACAGGGGAGCAGTACTTC
TRBV5-1	-	TRBD2	TRBJ2-1	CASSGTTTYNEQFF	TGCGCCAGCTCCGGGACTACCACCTACAATGAGCAGTTCTTC
TRBV2	once	-	TRBJ2-1	CASSDGVRAPYNEQFF	TGTGCCAGCAGTGATGGCGTTAGGGCCCCCTACAATGAGCAGTTCTTC
TRBV28	-	-	TRBJ1-1	CASSLWGGLNTEAFF	TGTGCCAGCAGTTTATGGGGCGGCCTGAACACTGAAGCTTTCTTT
TRBV18	-	TRBD1	TRBJ1-3	CASSRIRDRLDHSGNTIYF	TGTGCCAGCTCTCGGATCCGGGACAGATTGGATCATTCTGGAAACACCATATATTTT
TRBV19	-	-	TRBJ2-4	CASSIGPGPNIQYF	TGTGCCAGTAGTATAGGTCCAGGCCCAAACATTCAGTACTTC
TRBV18	-	-	TRBJ1-1	CASSPHPDPGNTEAFF	TGTGCCAGCTCACCACACCCCGACCCGGGGAACACTGAAGCTTTCTTT
TRBV28	-	TRBD1	TRBJ1-4	CASSLPDREGEKLFF	TGTGCCAGCAGTTTGCCGGACAGGGAGGGCGAAAAACTGTTTTTT
TRBV5-1	-	-	TRBJ1-2	CASSLGQVNYGYTF	TGCGCCAGCAGCTTGGGACAGGTCAACTATGGCTACACCTTC
TRBV30	-	TRBD2	TRBJ2-3	CAWDSSGSKTQYF	TGTGCCTGGGATTCTAGCGGGAGTAAGACGCAGTATTTT
TRBV11-2	-	-	TRBJ2-5	CASSLGSWETQYF	TGTGCCAGCAGCTTAGGGTCCTGGGAGACCCAGTACTTC
TRBV2	-	TRBD2	TRBJ2-1	CASSELAGGNNEQFF	TGTGCCAGCAGTGAATTAGCGGGAGGTAACAATGAGCAGTTCTTC
TRBV28	-	TRBD1	TRBJ2-7	CASSLPGQGHHPQIPYEQYF	TGTGCCAGCAGTCTACCGGGACAGGGACACCATCCCCAGATACCCTACGAGCAGTACTTC
TRBV20-1	-	TRBD1	TRBJ2-7	CSVGQAYEQYF	TGCAGCGTTGGACAGGCCTACGAGCAGTACTTC
TRBV7-2	-	-	TRBJ2-2	CASSPRQVVETGELFF	TGTGCCAGCAGCCCTAGACAGGTTGTCGAAACCGGGGAGCTGTTTTTT
TRBV5-4	-	-	TRBJ2-2	CASSRAGSTGELFF	TGTGCCAGCAGCCGAGCGGGTAGTACCGGGGAGCTGTTTTTT
TRBV15	-	TRBD1	TRBJ2-3	CATSNQGSRDRAVTDTQYF	TGTGCCACCAGCAATCAAGGGTCCCGGGACAGGGCCGTCACAGATACGCAGTATTTT
TRBV19	-	TRBD2	TRBJ2-7	CASRRAGGPSYEQYF	TGTGCCAGCCGGCGGGCGGGAGGGCCTTCCTACGAGCAGTACTTC
TRBV11-2	-	-	TRBJ2-2	CASSLVVQGLGELFF	TGTGCCAGCAGCTTAGTGGTCCAGGGCCTCGGGGAGCTGTTTTTT
TRBV6-6	-	TRBD1	TRBJ2-7	CASSYLGQGSSYEQYF	TGTGCCAGCAGTTACCTAGGACAGGGGTCCTCCTACGAGCAGTACTTC
TRBV29-1	-	-	TRBJ1-2	CSVVTDNYGYTF	TGCAGCGTTGTCACAGATAACTATGGCTACACCTTC
TRBV19	-	TRBD1	TRBJ1-4	CASNDPKQGSIPEKLFF	TGTGCCAGTAACGACCCAAAACAGGGGTCCATCCCTGAAAAACTGTTTTTT
TRBV29-1	-	-	TRBJ1-4	CSGFLTGNEKLFF	TGCAGCGGTTTTCTAACGGGGAATGAAAAACTGTTTTTT
TRBV9	-	TRBD2	TRBJ2-5	CASSVVPAGAGETQYF	TGTGCCAGCAGCGTAGTCCCGGCGGGAGCCGGGGAGACCCAGTACTTC
TRBV6-6	once	-	TRBJ2-7	CASSHNLANEQYF	TGTGCCAGCAGTCACAACCTAGCGAACGAGCAGTACTTC
TRBV7-9	-	-	TRBJ2-1	CASSLGRWVAGNEQFF	TGTGCCAGCAGCTTGGGCCGGTGGGTAGCTGGTAATGAGCAGTTCTTC